The T cell receptor (beta chain) described here comes from a study of cytomegalovirus exposure and HLA in healthy donors. Findings and limits, study-wide: As a later analysis revealed, most CMV-associated TCR beta chains appeared HLA-restricted. Analyzed later, association rates of TCRs varied across HLA loci, with DRB1 most and HLA-C fewest. Researchers reported in a later analysis that common viral pathogens appeared linked to several top clusters. There were under 200 TCR beta chains listed as cytomegalovirus-associated.

The CDR3 loop spans 14 amino acids. Trimming took 2 bases from V and 1 from J, leaving 8 bases between them. Germline CDR1 and CDR2: LNHDA and SQIVND (reference sequence). The study ran its PCR with 60 Vbeta and 13 Jbeta primers. Data came from immunoSEQ multiplex PCR; TCRdb stores just in-frame clones and leaves some out. The table lists more than 90,000 clones, around 82% of them singletons. On this clone: Its antigen is still unknown.

The specimen sequenced was PBMCs. The chain joins TRBV19 to TRBJ1-1; D not certain. The receptor was derived from a woman in her sixties or seventies in good health and CMV-seronegative. This CDR3 is CASSITAGNTEAFF. The CDR3 DNA follows: TGTGCCAGTAGTATAACCGCAGGGAACACTGAAGCTTTCTTT.